This TCR beta chain is drawn from a study of blood T cells in healthy people across ages. The study's findings and limits: Both higher diversity and more naive CD4+ cells marked long-lived donors when set against aged donors.

There were at least 5 micrograms of total RNA extracted from every sample. The ends were cut back, 5 bases at V and 5 bases at J, with 16 bases in the middle. The CDR3 is 16 amino acids. Germline loops: CDR1 SEHNR, CDR2 FQNEAQ (reference sequence). PCR was performed a second time for roughly 6 to 12 cycles using a sample-barcoded 5' primer and a J-beta primer mix. Each CDR3 protein is one row after TCRdb ran MiXCR on the 5' RACE reads. The sample contains 1 million to 1.2 million distinct CDR3 sequences, around two fifths of which appear only once. Concerning this clonotype: Antigen: not known.

Material for sequencing was blood. This receptor was taken from a man aged 18 to 29 in good health. The gene calls are TRBV7-9 and TRBJ1-6; D might be TRBD1 (6 bases). As DNA, the CDR3 is TGTGCCAGCAGCCCTAATTGGGGGGGGCATAATTCACCCCTCCACTTT. Its protein is CASSPNWGGHNSPLHF.